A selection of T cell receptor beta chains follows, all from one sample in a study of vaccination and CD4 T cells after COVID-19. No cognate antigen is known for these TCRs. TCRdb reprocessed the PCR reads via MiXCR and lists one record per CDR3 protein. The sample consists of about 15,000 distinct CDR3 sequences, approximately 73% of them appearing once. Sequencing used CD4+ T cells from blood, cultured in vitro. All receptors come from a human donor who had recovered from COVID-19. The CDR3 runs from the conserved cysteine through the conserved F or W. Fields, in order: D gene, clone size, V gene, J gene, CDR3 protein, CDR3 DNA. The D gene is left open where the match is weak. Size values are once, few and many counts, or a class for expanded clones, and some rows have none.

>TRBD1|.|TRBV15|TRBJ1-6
CATSRGTGGGNSPLHF
TGTGCCACCAGCAGAGGAACAGGGGGCGGTAATTCACCCCTCCACTTT
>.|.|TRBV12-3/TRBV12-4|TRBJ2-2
CASNSLGATGELFF
TGTGCCAGCAACTCGCTGGGGGCAACCGGGGAGCTGTTTTTT
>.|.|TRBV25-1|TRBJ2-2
CASSDPQGWDTGELFF
TGTGCCAGCAGTGATCCTCAGGGGTGGGACACCGGGGAGCTGTTTTTT
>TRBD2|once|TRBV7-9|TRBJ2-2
CASTLEAASGRRAGELFF
TGTGCCAGCACCCTCGAAGCCGCTAGCGGGAGAAGGGCCGGGGAGCTGTTTTTT
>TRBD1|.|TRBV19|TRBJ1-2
CASRPGTGILYGYTF
TGTGCCAGTAGACCCGGGACAGGGATTCTCTATGGCTACACCTTC
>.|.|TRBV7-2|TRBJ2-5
CASSPRRGSQETQYF
TGTGCCAGCAGCCCCAGACGGGGGTCCCAAGAGACCCAGTACTTC
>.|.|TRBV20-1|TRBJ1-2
CSAPGVYGYTF
TGCAGTGCTCCAGGGGTCTATGGCTACACCTTC
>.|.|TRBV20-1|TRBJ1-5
CSARRFGGNQPQHF
TGCAGTGCTAGGAGATTCGGTGGCAATCAGCCCCAGCATTTT
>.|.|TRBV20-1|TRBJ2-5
CSASAETQYF
TGCAGTGCTAGTGCGGAGACCCAGTACTTC
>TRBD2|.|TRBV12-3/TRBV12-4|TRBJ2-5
CASSLKGLAGGNQETQYF
TGTGCCAGCAGTTTAAAGGGTCTAGCGGGAGGAAATCAAGAGACCCAGTACTTC
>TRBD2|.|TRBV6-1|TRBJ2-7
CASRRAGPYEQYF
TGTGCCAGCAGAAGAGCGGGACCCTACGAGCAGTACTTC
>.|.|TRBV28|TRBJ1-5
CASSPPGHLNQPQHF
TGTGCCAGCAGTCCCCCGGGACACCTCAATCAGCCCCAGCATTTT
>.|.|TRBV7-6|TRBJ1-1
CASSPEPSRAFF
TGTGCCAGCAGCCCGGAACCATCGAGGGCTTTCTTT
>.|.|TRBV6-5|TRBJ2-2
CASSSPGWGLGANTGELFF
TGTGCCAGCAGTTCCCCCGGGTGGGGGTTGGGGGCGAACACCGGGGAGCTGTTTTTT
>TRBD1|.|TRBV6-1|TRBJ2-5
CASSPRQGDETQYF
TGTGCCAGCAGTCCAAGACAGGGGGACGAGACCCAGTACTTC
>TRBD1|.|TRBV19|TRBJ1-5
CASSILGQLYSNQPQHF
TGTGCCAGTAGTATTTTGGGACAGCTTTATAGCAATCAGCCCCAGCATTTT
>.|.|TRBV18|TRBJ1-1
CASSLAGRNTEAFF
TGTGCCAGCTCATTAGCCGGACGGAACACTGAAGCTTTCTTT
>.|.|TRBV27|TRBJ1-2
CASSLSRASYGYTF
TGTGCCAGCAGTTTAAGCAGGGCCAGCTATGGCTACACCTTC
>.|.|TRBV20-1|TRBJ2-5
CSAKNGETQYF
TGCAGTGCTAAGAATGGAGAGACCCAGTACTTC
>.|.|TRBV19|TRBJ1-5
CASSMEDQPQHF
TGTGCCAGTAGTATGGAGGATCAGCCCCAGCATTTT
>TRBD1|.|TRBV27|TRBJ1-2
CASSFISRTGRFTNYGYTF
TGTGCCAGCAGTTTTATTTCCCGGACAGGGCGATTCACTAACTATGGCTACACCTTC
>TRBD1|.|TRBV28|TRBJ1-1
CASSLWTIRDRGTEAFF
TGTGCCAGCAGTTTATGGACCATCCGGGACAGGGGGACTGAAGCTTTCTTT
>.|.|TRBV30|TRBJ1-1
CAWSVPPWGGGNTEAFF
TGTGCCTGGAGTGTCCCGCCCTGGGGAGGTGGGAACACTGAAGCTTTCTTT
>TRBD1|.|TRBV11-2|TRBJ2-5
CAGSLDRQYQETQYF
TGTGCCGGCAGCTTGGACAGGCAGTACCAAGAGACCCAGTACTTC
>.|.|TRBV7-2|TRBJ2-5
CASSLGAIPVQETQYF
TGTGCCAGCAGCTTAGGGGCAATCCCGGTTCAAGAGACCCAGTACTTC
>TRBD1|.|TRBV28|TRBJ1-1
CASSLLDRVNTEAFF
TGTGCCAGCAGTCTCCTGGACAGGGTGAACACTGAAGCTTTCTTT
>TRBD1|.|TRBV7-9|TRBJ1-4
CASSPRTGANEKLFF
TGTGCCAGCAGCCCCAGGACAGGGGCGAATGAAAAACTGTTTTTT
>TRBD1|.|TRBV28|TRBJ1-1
CASSLWAQGGTEAFF
TGTGCCAGCAGTTTATGGGCCCAGGGGGGCACTGAAGCTTTCTTT
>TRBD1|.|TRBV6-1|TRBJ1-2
CASFKSGGTGGELRGYTF
TGTGCCAGCTTTAAAAGCGGGGGAACAGGGGGCGAATTACGTGGCTACACCTTC